Sequencing of this T cell receptor beta chain was carried out in a study of T-cell reconstitution after alpha-beta-depleted transplantation in children. Study-level findings and limits: At the one-year point after transplant, T-cell counts and TCRbeta diversity were found to come mostly from T cells that had been newly produced. At around two months after transplant, the alpha-beta T cells were reportedly derived from several hundred expanded clones that came from non-depleted graft cells.

CDR3 length equals 15 residues. The junction had 8 bases not matched to a gene; V was cut back by 3 bases and J by 5 bases. Germline V gene sequence: CDR1 SEHNR, CDR2 FQNEAQ (reference sequence). Preparation of the TCRbeta library used unique molecular identifiers. TCRdb used MiXCR to reprocess the PCR reads, holding one entry per CDR3 protein. The table records some 4,500 distinct CDR3 sequences, 25% of them present only once. This clonotype was detected ten times or more. Its antigen is not identified. The material was PBMCs, mostly from graft donor cells, obtained 60 days after TCRalphabeta/CD19-depleted stem cell transplant. This chain connects TRBV7-9 to TRBJ2-5; 8 bases fit TRBD1. This clonotype was sampled from a boy in the first two years of life who had a stem cell transplant for SCID, so the T cells may come from the graft donor. CDR3 sequence reads: CASSFLRTGRETQYF. The DNA of the CDR3 is TGTGCCAGCAGCTTCTTGCGGACAGGGCGGGAGACCCAGTACTTC.